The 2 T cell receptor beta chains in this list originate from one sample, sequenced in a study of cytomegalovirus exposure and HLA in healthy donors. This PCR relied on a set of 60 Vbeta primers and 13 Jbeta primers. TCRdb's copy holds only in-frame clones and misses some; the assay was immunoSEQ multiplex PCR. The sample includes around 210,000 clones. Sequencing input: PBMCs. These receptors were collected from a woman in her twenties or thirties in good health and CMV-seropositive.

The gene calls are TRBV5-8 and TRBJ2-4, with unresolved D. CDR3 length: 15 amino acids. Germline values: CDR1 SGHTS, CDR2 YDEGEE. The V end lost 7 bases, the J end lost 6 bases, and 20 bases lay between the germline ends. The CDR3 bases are TGTGCCAGCGCCCCGGCCGGAGTTCGGTCAAACATTCAGTACTTC. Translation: CASAPAGVRSNIQYF.

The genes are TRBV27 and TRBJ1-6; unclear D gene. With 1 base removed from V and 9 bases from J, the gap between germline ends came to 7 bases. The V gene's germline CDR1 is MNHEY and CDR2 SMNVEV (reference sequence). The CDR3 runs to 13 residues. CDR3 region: CASSLWAGSPLHF. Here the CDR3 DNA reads TGTGCCAGCAGTTTATGGGCCGGTTCACCCCTCCACTTT.